The entry that follows covers one T cell receptor beta chain sequence. Only in-frame clones appear in the TCRdb table, and some are missing; sequencing was by immunoSEQ multiplex PCR. The table includes 150,000 or so clones, 85% to 90% detected once. This sample stems from a study of cytomegalovirus exposure and HLA in healthy donors. The donors were members of the validation cohort, which comprised about 120 subjects and was separate from the first cohort of 600 to 850 subjects. The V gene lost 3 bases and the J gene lost 4 bases, with 12 bases spanning the gap. The CDR3 has 14 residues. Germline V gives CDR1 LNHDA, CDR2 SQIVND (reference sequence).

Sequences were obtained from PBMCs. This chain connects TRBV19 to TRBJ2-5, with TRBD2 as a possible D gene (6 bases). The clonotype originates from a woman in her late teens or twenties in good health and CMV-seropositive. CDR3 sequence (DNA): TGTGCCAGTAGTATCGGGGGTCTGGCAGAGACCCAGTACTTC. Translated: CASSIGGLAETQYF.